Listed here are 10 T cell receptor delta chains from one sample, sequenced in a study of gammadelta T cells in human blood. TCRdb used CATT to re-call clones from the RT-PCR reads. Of over 900 delta-chain clones detected, about 33% appear once; the ten largest clones hold about 22%. The sample taken for sequencing was Vgamma9Vdelta2 gamma-delta T cells from infant blood. These receptor sequences come from a human donor.

This clone is medium-sized (0.01 to 0.1%) within its sample. The rearrangement uses TRDV2 and TRDJ2; 7 nucleotides align to TRDD3. There are 16 residues in the CDR3. CDR1 GEAIGNYY and CDR2 EKD come from the germline V gene. The ends lost 4 bases at V and 4 bases at J; junction bases unmatched: 11. The CDR3 nucleotides are TGTGCCTGTGAGCACCTGGGGGCCAAGGGGACAGCACAACTCTTCTTT. It codes for CACEHLGAKGTAQLFF.

The table lists this clone with a few counts. TCRdb's protein, taken from a much larger clone, differs from this DNA's translation at residue 8, likely owing to a read error; the protein displayed comes from the DNA. The chain carries TRDV2 and TRDJ1; 8 nucleotides align to TRDD3. V was clipped by 2 bases and J by 4 bases; unmatched bases: 8. CDR3 length: 15 residues. Germline V lookup: CDR1 GEAIGNYY, CDR2 EKD. The CDR3 DNA reads as TGTGCCTGTGACATACTGGGGGGTTACCACGATAAACTCATCTTT. Translated, it gives CACDILGGYHDKLIF.

About this clone itself: Mismatch with germline at one junction end may stem from a read error. V and J are TRDV2 and TRDJ3; possibly TRDD1 for D (5 bases). The CDR3 runs to 19 residues. CDR1 is GEAIGNYY, CDR2 EKD, per germline. The CDR3 region is CACDAVKIPSSWNTRQMFF. For the CDR3, the DNA is TGTGCCTGTGACGCCGTAAAAATACCGAGCTCCTGGAACACCCGACAGATGTTTTTC.

Details on this clone: TCRdb's entry gives the protein of a much larger clone, which mismatches this DNA's translation at residue 3, likely from a read error; the protein reported here is translated from the DNA. The chain links TRDV2 to TRDJ1; D is possibly TRDD3 (6 bases). The J gene is absent in TCRdb and was assigned here via DNA matching to germline. CDR1 and CDR2 from the germline V gene are GEAIGNYY and EKD. The CDR3 contains 15 residues. CDR3 residues: CAGDTVGVYTDKLIF. In DNA, the CDR3 is TGTGCCGGTGACACCGTGGGGGTGTACACCGATAAACTCATCTTT.

The chain links TRDV2 to TRDJ1; 12 bases align to TRDD3. From germline, CDR1 is GEAIGNYY and CDR2 EKD. The CDR3 extends over 15 amino acids. The ends lost 2 bases at V and 6 bases at J; junction bases unmatched: 6. CDR3 region: CACDKVLGDTNKLIF. CDR3 bases: TGTGCCTGTGACAAAGTACTGGGGGATACTAATAAACTCATCTTT.

Details on this clone: This likely reflects a read error, since a far larger clone is one base away. This chain uses TRDV2 with TRDJ2; 12 bases fit TRDD3. TCRdb is silent on the J gene; assignment here came from matching the DNA to germline. CDR3 length equals 20 residues. CDR1 and CDR2 (germline): GEAIGNYY, EKD. The CDR3 spells CARDNVLGDTRLTLTAQLFF. DNA of the CDR3: TGTGCCCGTGACAATGTACTGGGGGATACTAGGTTAACTTTGACAGCACAACTCTTCTTT.

This clone has only a few counts. A far bigger clonotype differs at one base, so this is likely a read error. Other DNA sequences of this sample code for an identical CDR3. The chain has TRDV2 and TRDJ3, with 11 bases lining up with TRDD3. The CDR3 runs to 19 residues. Trimming removed 1 base from V and 0 bases from J; junction bases left unmatched: 4. Germline loops: CDR1 GEAIGNYY, CDR2 EKD. Here the CDR3 reads CACDTVLGDSSWDTRQMFF. CDR3 nucleotide sequence: TGTGCCTGTGACACAGTACTGGGGGATAGCTCCTGGGACACCCGACAGATGTTTTTC.

On this clone itself: The protein held in TCRdb is that of a much larger clone and does not match this DNA's translation at residue 5, likely because of a read error; the protein shown is translated from the DNA. The rearrangement joins TRDV2 to TRDJ1, with 8 positions matching TRDD3. TCRdb gives no J gene; it was assigned here by matching the DNA to germline. Germline loops: CDR1 GEAIGNYY, CDR2 EKD. V dropped 3 bases and J dropped 3; count of bases not matched to a gene: 20. The CDR3 length is 19 residues. In DNA, the CDR3 is TGTGCCTGTGACTCCCTTACGACTCGGGGGATAGATGGGGCCGATAAACTCATCTTT. Residues: CACDSLTTRGIDGADKLIF.

In its sample, this clone ranks as large (0.1 to 1%). Additional DNA sequences in this sample encode the identical CDR3. The chain is built from TRDV2 and TRDJ2; weak D call: TRDD3 (6 bases). The CDR3 is 20 amino acids. The V gene lost 0 bases and the J gene lost 0 bases, with 22 bases spanning the gap. Germline V CDR1 and CDR2: GEAIGNYY, EKD. The chain's CDR3 is CACDTGSGGTAPALTAQLFF. CDR3 DNA: TGTGCCTGTGACACCGGTAGCGGGGGGACCGCTCCAGCTTTGACAGCACAACTCTTCTTT.

Regarding this clone: The protein recorded in TCRdb matches a much larger clone and deviates from this DNA's translation at residue 9, suggesting a read error; the protein here is obtained by translating the DNA. The J gene is TRDJ1, the V gene TRDV2; 10 nucleotides agree with TRDD3. TCRdb carries no J gene annotation; the J gene was assigned here by matching the DNA with germline. Trimming took 1 base from V and 8 from J; bases not matched to a gene: 9. Per the germline V gene, CDR1 is GEAIGNYY and CDR2 is EKD. This CDR3 has 15 amino acids. CDR3 sequence (DNA): TGTGCCTGTGACACGCTGGGGGATATGCCGGGCAAACTCATCTTT. Translated: CACDTLGDMPGKLIF.